The sequence of this TCR beta chain was determined in a study of HIV-infected patients and healthy controls. Note on this clonotype: Its cognate antigen is unknown.

Roughly three months, about 14 weeks, into antiretroviral therapy, follow-up blood was collected. All unsorted peripheral T cells were captured because whole blood was used without fractionation. Trimming removed 5 bases at V and 5 bases at J, with 15 bases between. The CDR3 sequence is 13 residues long. Germline CDR1 is GTSNPN and CDR2 is SVGIG (reference sequence). Alpha and beta constant-region primers primed reverse transcription of about 500 ng RNA. Using multiplexing indices, alpha and beta chain libraries were generated apart by chain-specific third strand synthesis. One entry per CDR3 protein results from TCRdb running MiXCR on the 5' RACE reads. The profile shows 6,000 to 7,000 distinct CDR3 sequences, 7.4% of them singletons. Regarding the study as a whole: Only sixteen HIV-infected individuals were processed, a major limit on how widely findings apply. Compared with untreated HIV+ repertoires, healthy controls showed roughly threefold more distinct CDR3s and higher Shannon diversity.

This sequence was found in an adult with HIV infection. The source was blood, collected during antiretroviral therapy. V gene TRBV30 combines with J gene TRBJ1-1; TRBD1 might be the D (5 bases). The CDR3 sequence: CAWSQGMRTEAFF. CDR3 nucleotide sequence: TGTGCCTGGTCCCAGGGTATGCGGACTGAAGCTTTCTTT.